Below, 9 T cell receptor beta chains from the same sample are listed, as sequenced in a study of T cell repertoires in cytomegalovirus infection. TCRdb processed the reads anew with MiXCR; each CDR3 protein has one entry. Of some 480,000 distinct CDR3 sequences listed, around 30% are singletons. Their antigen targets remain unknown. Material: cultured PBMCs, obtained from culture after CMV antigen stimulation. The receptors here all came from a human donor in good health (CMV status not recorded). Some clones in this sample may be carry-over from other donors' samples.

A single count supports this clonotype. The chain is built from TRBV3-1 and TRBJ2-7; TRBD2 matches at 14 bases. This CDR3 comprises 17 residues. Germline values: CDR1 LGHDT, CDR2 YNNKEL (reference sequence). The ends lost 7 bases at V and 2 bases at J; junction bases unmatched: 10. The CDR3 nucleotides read TGTGCCAGCATAGGGACTAGCGGGAGAGAGGGCCCCTACGAGCAGTACTTC. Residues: CASIGTSGREGPYEQYF.

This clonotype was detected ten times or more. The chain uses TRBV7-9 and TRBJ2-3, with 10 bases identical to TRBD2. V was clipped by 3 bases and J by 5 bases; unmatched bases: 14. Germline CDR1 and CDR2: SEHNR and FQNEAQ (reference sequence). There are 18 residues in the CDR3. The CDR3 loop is CASSFPPGSSGREDTQYF. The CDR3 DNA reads TGTGCCAGCAGCTTCCCTCCTGGGTCTAGCGGGAGAGAAGATACGCAGTATTTT. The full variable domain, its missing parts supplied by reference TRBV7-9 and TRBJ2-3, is DTGVSQNPRHKITKRGQNVTFRCDPISEHNRLYWYRQTLGQGPEFLTYFQNEAQLEKSRLLSDRFSAERPKGSFSTLEIQRTEQGDSAMYLCASSFPPGSSGREDTQYFGPGTRLTVL.

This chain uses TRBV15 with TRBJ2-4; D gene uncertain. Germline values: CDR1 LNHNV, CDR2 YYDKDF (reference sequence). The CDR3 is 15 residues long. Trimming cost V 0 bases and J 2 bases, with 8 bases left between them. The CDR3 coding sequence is TGTGCCACCAGCAGAGATCGGTTAACCAAAAACATTCAGTACTTC. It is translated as CATSRDRLTKNIQYF. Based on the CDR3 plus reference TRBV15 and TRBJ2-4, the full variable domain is DAMVIQNPRYQVTQFGKPVTLSCSQTLNHNVMYWYQQKSSQAPKLLFHYYDKDFNNEADTPDNFQSRRPNTSFCFLDIRSPGLGDTAMYLCATSRDRLTKNIQYFGAGTRLSVL.

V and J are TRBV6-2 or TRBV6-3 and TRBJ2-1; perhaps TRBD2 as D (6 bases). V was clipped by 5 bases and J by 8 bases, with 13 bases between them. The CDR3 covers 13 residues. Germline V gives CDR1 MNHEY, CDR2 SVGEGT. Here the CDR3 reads CASSTGTPDEQFF. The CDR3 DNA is TGTGCCAGCAGTACCGGGACTCCCGATGAGCAGTTCTTC.

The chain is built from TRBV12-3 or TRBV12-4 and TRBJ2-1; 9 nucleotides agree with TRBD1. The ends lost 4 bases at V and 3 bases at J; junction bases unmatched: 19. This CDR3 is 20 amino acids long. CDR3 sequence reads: CASSYGWGQGTTTYYNEQFF. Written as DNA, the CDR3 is TGTGCCAGCAGTTATGGGTGGGGACAGGGAACGACCACATACTACAATGAGCAGTTCTTC.

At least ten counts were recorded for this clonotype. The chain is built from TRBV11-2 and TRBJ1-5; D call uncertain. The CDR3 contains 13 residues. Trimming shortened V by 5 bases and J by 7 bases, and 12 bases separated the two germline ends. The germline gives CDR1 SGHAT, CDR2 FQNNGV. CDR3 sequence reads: CASSPQAGQPQHF. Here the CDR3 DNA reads TGTGCCAGCAGCCCCCAAGCTGGGCAGCCCCAGCATTTT. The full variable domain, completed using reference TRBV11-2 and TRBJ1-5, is EAGVAQSPRYKIIEKRQSVAFWCNPISGHATLYWYQQILGQGPKLLIQFQNNGVVDDSQLPKDRFSAERLKGVDSTLKIQPAKLEDSAVYLCASSPQAGQPQHFGDGTRLSIL.

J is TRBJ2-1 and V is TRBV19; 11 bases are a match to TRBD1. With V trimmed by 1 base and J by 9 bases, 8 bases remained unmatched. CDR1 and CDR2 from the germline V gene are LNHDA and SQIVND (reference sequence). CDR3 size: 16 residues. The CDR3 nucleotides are TGTGCCAGTAGTATAGGTGGGACAGGGGGAGGAAGTGAGCAGTTCTTC. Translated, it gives CASSIGGTGGGSEQFF.

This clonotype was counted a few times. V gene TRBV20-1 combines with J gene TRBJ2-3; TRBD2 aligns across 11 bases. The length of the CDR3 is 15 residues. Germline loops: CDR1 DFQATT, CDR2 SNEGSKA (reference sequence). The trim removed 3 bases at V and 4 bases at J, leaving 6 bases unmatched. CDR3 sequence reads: CSASLVSGRADTQYF. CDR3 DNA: TGCAGTGCTAGCCTCGTTAGCGGGAGGGCAGATACGCAGTATTTT.

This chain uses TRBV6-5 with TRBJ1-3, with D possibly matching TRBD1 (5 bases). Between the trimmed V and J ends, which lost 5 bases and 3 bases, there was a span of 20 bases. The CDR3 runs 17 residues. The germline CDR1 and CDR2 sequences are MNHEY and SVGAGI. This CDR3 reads CASSRITGATSGNTIYF. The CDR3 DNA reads TGTGCCAGCAGTCGAATAACCGGGGCTACTAGTGGAAACACCATATATTTT.